The sequence of this TCR beta chain was determined in a study of blood T cells in healthy people across ages. On the study more broadly: When template switching was applied, about one barcoded beta molecule was captured per two T cells.

A second PCR of about 6 to 12 cycles used a sample-barcoded 5' primer and a J-beta primer mix. TCRdb reanalysed the 5' RACE reads using MiXCR and keeps one entry per CDR3 protein. The data show some 900,000 distinct CDR3 sequences, around 49% seen once. The ends lost 5 bases at V and 4 bases at J; junction bases unmatched: 6. CDR1 is DFQATT and CDR2 is SNEGSKA in the germline V gene (reference sequence). CDR3 length: 14 residues. Sequenced: blood. The clonotype originates from a man younger than 40 in good health. This chain links TRBV20-1 with TRBJ2-2, with 8 bases lining up with TRBD2. The CDR3 nucleotides are TGCAGTGCTCATCGTAGCGGGGTCACCGGGGAGCTGTTTTTT. The encoded protein is CSAHRSGVTGELFF.